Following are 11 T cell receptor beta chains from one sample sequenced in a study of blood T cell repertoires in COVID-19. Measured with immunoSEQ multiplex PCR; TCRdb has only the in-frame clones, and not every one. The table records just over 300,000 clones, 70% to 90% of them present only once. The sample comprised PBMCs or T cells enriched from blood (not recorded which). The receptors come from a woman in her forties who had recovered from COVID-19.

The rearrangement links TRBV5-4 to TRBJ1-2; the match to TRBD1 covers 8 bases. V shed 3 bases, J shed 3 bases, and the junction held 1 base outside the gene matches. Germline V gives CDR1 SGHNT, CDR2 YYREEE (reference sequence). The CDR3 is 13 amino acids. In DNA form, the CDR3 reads TGTGCCAGCAGCTCGACAGGGGACTATGGCTACACCTTC. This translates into CASSSTGDYGYTF.

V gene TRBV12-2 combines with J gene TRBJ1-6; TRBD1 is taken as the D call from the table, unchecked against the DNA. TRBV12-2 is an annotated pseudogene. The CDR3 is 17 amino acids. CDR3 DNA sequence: TGTGCAAGTCGCTTAGGAGCAGGGGGCAGGGGGAATTCACCCCTCCACTTT. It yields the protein CASRLGAGGRGNSPLHF.

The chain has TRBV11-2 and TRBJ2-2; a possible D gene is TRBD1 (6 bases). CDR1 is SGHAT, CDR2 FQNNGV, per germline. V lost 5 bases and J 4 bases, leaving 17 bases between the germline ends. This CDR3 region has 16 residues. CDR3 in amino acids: CASSTRGGWGTGELFF. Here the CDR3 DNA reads TGTGCCAGCAGCACTAGAGGGGGATGGGGCACCGGGGAGCTGTTTTTT.

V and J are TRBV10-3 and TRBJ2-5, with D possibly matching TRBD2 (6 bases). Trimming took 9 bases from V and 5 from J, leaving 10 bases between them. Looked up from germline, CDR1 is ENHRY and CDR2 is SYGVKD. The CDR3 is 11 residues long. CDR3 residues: CAIGGSETQYF. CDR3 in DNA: TGTGCCATAGGAGGGAGTGAGACCCAGTACTTC.

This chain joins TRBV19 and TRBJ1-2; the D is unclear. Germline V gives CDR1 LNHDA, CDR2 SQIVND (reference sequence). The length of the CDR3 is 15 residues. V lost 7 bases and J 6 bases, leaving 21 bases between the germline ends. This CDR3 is CASTQNVGERNGYTF. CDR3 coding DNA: TGTGCCAGTACCCAAAACGTTGGGGAGCGGAATGGCTACACCTTC. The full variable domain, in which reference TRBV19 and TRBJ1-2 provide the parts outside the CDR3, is DGGITQSPKYLFRKEGQNVTLSCEQNLNHDAMYWYRQDPGQGLRLIYYSQIVNDFQKGDIAEGYSVSREKKESFPLTVTSAQKNPTAFYLCASTQNVGERNGYTFGSGTRLTVV.

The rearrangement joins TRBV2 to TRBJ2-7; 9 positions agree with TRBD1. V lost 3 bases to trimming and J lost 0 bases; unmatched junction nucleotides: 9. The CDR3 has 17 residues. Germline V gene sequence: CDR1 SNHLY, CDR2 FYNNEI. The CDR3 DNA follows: TGTGCCAGCAGTGATACTAGGACAGGGGCAAGCTCCTACGAGCAGTACTTC. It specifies CASSDTRTGASSYEQYF.

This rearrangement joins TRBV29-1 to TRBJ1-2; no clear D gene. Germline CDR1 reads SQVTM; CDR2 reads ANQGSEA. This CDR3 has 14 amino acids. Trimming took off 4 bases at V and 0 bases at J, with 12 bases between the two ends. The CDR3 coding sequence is TGCAGCGTTGGGCCGACAAGCTCTAACTATGGCTACACCTTC. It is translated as CSVGPTSSNYGYTF.

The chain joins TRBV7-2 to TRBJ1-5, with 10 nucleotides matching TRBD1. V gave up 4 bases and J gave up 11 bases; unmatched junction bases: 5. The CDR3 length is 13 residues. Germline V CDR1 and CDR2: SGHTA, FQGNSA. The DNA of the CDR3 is TGTGCCAGCAGCTCGACAGGGGGCTCGGCCCAGCATTTT. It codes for CASSSTGGSAQHF.

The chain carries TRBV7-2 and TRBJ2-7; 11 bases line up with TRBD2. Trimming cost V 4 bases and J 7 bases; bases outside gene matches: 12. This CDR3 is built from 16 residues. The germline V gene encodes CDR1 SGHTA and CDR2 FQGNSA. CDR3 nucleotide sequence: TGTGCCAGCAGCTCGGGACTAGCGGAGGGGCGGGAGGAGCAGTACTTC. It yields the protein CASSSGLAEGREEQYF.

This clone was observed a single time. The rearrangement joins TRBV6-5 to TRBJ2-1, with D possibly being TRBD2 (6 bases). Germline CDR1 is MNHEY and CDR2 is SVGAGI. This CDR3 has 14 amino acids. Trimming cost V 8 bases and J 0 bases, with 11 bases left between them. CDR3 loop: CASQPEGSYNEQFF. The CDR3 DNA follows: TGTGCCAGCCAACCGGAGGGCTCCTACAATGAGCAGTTCTTC.

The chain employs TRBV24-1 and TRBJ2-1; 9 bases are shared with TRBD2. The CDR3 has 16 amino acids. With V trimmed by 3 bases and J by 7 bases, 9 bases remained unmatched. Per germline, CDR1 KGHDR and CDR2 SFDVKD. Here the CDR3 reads CATSDIASGGNNEQFF. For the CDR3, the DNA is TGTGCCACCAGTGATATAGCGAGCGGGGGGAATAATGAGCAGTTCTTC.